This T cell receptor beta chain stems from a study of T-cell reconstitution after alpha-beta-depleted transplantation in children listed by TCRdb under 2016. With respect to the entire study: T-cell immune reconstitution after TCRalphabeta/CD19-depleted allogeneic hematopoietic cell transplantation in children was quantitatively tracked in the study by means of TCR repertoire profiling.

The CDR3 covers 16 residues, taking in both the cysteine and the phenylalanine. Only CDR3 DNA remains: 48 bases, in frame from the first base. V sheds 1 base and J sheds 2 bases, leaving 12 bases between their ends. CDR1 LNHNV and CDR2 YYDKDF are derived from the germline V gene (reference sequence). This sample's treatment or condition label indicates: allogeneic hematopoietic cell transplantation with graft depleted of TCRalphabeta T cells and CD19 B cells. The children who served as transplant recipients had been given grafts of TCRalphabeta/CD19-depleted allogeneic hematopoietic cells. This clonotype was picked up many times. Its antigen is not yet known. There are no base qualities to consult, and no much larger clone falls within one base. Library prep was done by PCR. The listed sequencing device is Illumina HiSeq 2500. TCR library preparation used molecular barcoding, with unique molecular identifiers applied to normalize quantification of the TCRbeta repertoire. The public sequencing data were trimmed at Q25 with fastp and processed into clonotypes with MiXCR by TCRdb, which kept only in-frame beta chains. Duplicate CDR3 protein sequences are folded into a single record with the most common DNA and genes. A total of hundreds of thousands of distinct CDR3 sequences appear in this sample, 10% to 15% of them only once. The top ten hold around 0.76% of the sample.

On the study overall, not on this receptor specifically: The apparently early recovery of alphabetaT-cell counts about two months after transplant reportedly depended on only several hundred rapidly expanded clones that came from non-depleted graft cells. The high TCRbeta diversity at day 60 in some patients was ascribed to recipient T cells and intrathymic progenitors that had survived conditioning. Hyperexpanded clone frequencies declined over subsequent months; after one year, T-cell counts and TCRbeta diversity were mostly attributed to newly produced T cells.

Sequences were derived from PBMCs, sampled before TCRalphabeta/CD19-depleted stem cell transplant. This receptor was taken from a girl between 2 and 10 years old with congenital amegakaryocytic thrombocytopenia, due to receive a stem cell transplant. Rearrangement joined TRBV15 to TRBJ1-5; confidence is insufficient to name the D gene. The CDR3 has the sequence CATSRAQYPRNQPQHF. At the DNA level, the sequence is TGTGCCACCAGCAGAGCCCAGTACCCTCGCAATCAGCCCCAGCATTTT. Beyond the CDR3, the reference TRBV15 and TRBJ1-5 genes provide the residues; the full variable domain reads: DAMVIQNPRYQVTQFGKPVTLSCSQTLNHNVMYWYQQKSSQAPKLLFHYYDKDFNNEADTPDNFQSRRPNTSFCFLDIRSPGLGDTAMYLCATSRAQYPRNQPQHFGDGTRLSIL.